This TCR beta chain was documented in a study of shared clonotypes between healthy human individuals. A word on this clone: The sample contains more than one DNA sequence encoding this CDR3.

This table comes from immunoSEQ multiplex PCR, and its TCRdb copy is limited to in-frame clones, with some not included. The table has over 850,000 clones, roughly 74% seen once. The TCR comes from a man aged 18 to 30 in good health. Some clones in this sample may be carry-over from other donors' samples. The sequencing sample was made of memory CD4+ T cells from PBMCs. Subset in this sample: CD45RA-negative fraction.

As DNA, the CDR3 is TGTGCCAGCAGCGTAGGGCAAACCTACAATGAGCAGTTCTTC. Protein product: CASSVGQTYNEQFF. V and J are TRBV9 and TRBJ2-1; D uncertain. V shed 0 bases and J shed 2 bases, with 6 bases lying between them. Germline lookup yields CDR1 SGDLS and CDR2 YYNGEE. The CDR3 contains 14 residues.